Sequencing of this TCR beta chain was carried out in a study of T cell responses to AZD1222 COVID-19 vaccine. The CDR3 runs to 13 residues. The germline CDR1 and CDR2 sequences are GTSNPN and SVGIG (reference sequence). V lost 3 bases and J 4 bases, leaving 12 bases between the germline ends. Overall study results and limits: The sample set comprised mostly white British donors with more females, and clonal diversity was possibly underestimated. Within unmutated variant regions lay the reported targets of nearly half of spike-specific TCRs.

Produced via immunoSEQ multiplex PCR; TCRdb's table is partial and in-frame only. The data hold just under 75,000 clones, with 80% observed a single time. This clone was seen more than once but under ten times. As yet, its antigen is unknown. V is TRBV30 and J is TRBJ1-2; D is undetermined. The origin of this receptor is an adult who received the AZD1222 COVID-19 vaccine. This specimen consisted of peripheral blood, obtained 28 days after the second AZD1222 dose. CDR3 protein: CAWSDGLGYGYTF. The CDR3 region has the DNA TGTGCCTGGAGCGACGGTCTGGGCTATGGCTACACCTTC. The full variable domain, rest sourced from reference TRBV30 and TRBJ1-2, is SQTIHQWPATLVQPVGSPLSLECTVEGTSNPNLYWYRQAAGRGLQLLFYSVGIGQISSEVPQNLSASRPQDRQFILSSKKLLLSDSGFYLCAWSDGLGYGYTFGSGTRLTVV.